This passage covers 10 T cell receptor beta chains from one sample sequenced in a study of vaccination effects on CD4 cells after COVID-19. ViraFEST expansion of antigen-specific CD4+ T cells with viral peptide pools preceded sequencing. Culture lasted 10 days before CD4+ T cell isolation. Two-dose BNT162b2 or mRNA-1273 vaccination was given to participants. Their cognate antigens are unknown. Some clones are missing from TCRdb's copy, which holds only in-frame ones; the method was immunoSEQ multiplex PCR. The data hold around 81,000 clones, with around four fifths observed a single time. This specimen was CD4+ T cells from PBMCs cultured with HCoV-OC43 spike peptides, taken after COVID-19 vaccination. Subset reported: HCoV-OC43 spike overlapping peptide pool stimulation. These receptors all stem from a human donor who received a COVID-19 vaccine.

The chain employs TRBV9 and TRBJ1-5; no clear D gene. The CDR3 sequence is 15 residues long. CDR1 is SGDLS and CDR2 is YYNGEE in the germline V gene. V was cut by 3 bases and J by 3 bases, with 13 bases left in between. The CDR3 here is CASSATSSANQPQHF. As DNA, the CDR3 is TGTGCCAGCAGCGCAACTTCAAGCGCCAATCAGCCCCAGCATTTT.

V usage is TRBV12-3 or TRBV12-4 and J usage is TRBJ2-6, with D unclear. V lost 3 bases, J lost 4 bases, and 4 bases lay in between. This CDR3 contains 13 residues. Here the CDR3 DNA reads TGTGCCAGCAGTTTCCGAGGGGCCAACGTCCTGACTTTC. Amino acids: CASSFRGANVLTF.

V is TRBV19 and J is TRBJ1-4, with D unclear. CDR1 is LNHDA and CDR2 is SQIVND in the germline V gene (reference sequence). The ends were cut back, 0 bases at V and 4 bases at J, with 6 bases in the middle. The CDR3 totals 14 residues. The CDR3 loop is CASSIEGFNEKLFF. The CDR3 DNA sequence: TGTGCCAGTAGTATAGAAGGATTTAATGAAAAACTGTTTTTT.

The rearrangement joins TRBV5-1 to TRBJ1-2, with 10 positions matching TRBD1. The germline V gene encodes CDR1 SGHRS and CDR2 YFSETQ. The length of the CDR3 is 14 residues. V was clipped by 3 bases and J by 4 bases; unmatched bases: 3. The CDR3 protein is CASSSDRGSYGYTF. CDR3 nucleotides: TGCGCCAGCAGCTCGGACAGGGGGTCCTATGGCTACACCTTC.

The V and J genes are TRBV12-3 or TRBV12-4 and TRBJ1-5, with D possibly TRBD1 on 5 matching bases. V lost 3 bases and J 11 bases, leaving 11 bases between the germline ends. This CDR3 is built from 12 residues. CDR3 amino acids: CASSLSQGTQHF. The DNA for the CDR3 is TGTGCCAGCAGTTTGTCTCAGGGAACCCAGCATTTT.

The chain has TRBV24-1 and TRBJ2-3; the match to TRBD2 covers 12 bases. CDR3 length: 15 amino acids. Germline CDR1 is KGHDR and CDR2 is SFDVKD. Trimming took 5 bases from V and 4 from J; bases not matched to a gene: 3. CDR3 protein: CATSALAGGPDTQYF. The CDR3 region has the DNA TGTGCCACCAGTGCCCTAGCGGGGGGGCCAGATACGCAGTATTTT.

This chain uses TRBV11-2 with TRBJ2-4; the D is unclear. Trimming cost V 1 base and J 6 bases, with 10 bases left between them. The CDR3 sequence is 14 residues long. Germline V CDR1 and CDR2: SGHAT, FQNNGV. The DNA for the CDR3 is TGTGCCAGCAGCTTAGGACGGACCTTAAACATTCAGTACTTC. It translates to CASSLGRTLNIQYF.

The V gene is TRBV19, the J gene TRBJ2-1, with D unresolved. V was pared by 5 bases and J by 8 bases, with 13 bases between. The CDR3 has 13 residues. The germline gives CDR1 LNHDA, CDR2 SQIVND (reference sequence). For the CDR3, the DNA is TGTGCCAGTAGTGGCCGGCCCCTCGATGAGCAGTTCTTC. Translated: CASSGRPLDEQFF.

This clone was detected only a few times. The chain carries TRBV4-1 and TRBJ1-4; 7 bases agree with TRBD1. V was clipped by 3 bases and J by 8 bases; unmatched bases: 3. The CDR3 contains 13 residues. Germline V lookup: CDR1 MGHRA, CDR2 YSYEKL. CDR3 DNA: TGCGCCAGCAGCCAGCTACAGGGGGAAAAACTGTTTTTT. This sequence encodes CASSQLQGEKLFF.

The rearrangement uses TRBV5-1 and TRBJ1-1; unclear D gene. V was clipped by 4 bases and J by 5 bases, with 18 bases between them. From germline, CDR1 is SGHRS and CDR2 YFSETQ. The CDR3 has 15 residues. This CDR3 reads CASSPGDILRTEAFF. CDR3 coding DNA: TGCGCCAGCAGCCCCGGCGACATCCTGAGGACTGAAGCTTTCTTT. The full variable domain, completed using reference TRBV5-1 and TRBJ1-1, is KAGVTQTPRYLIKTRGQQVTLSCSPISGHRSVSWYQQTPGQGLQFLFEYFSETQRNKGNFPGRFSGRQFSNSRSEMNVSTLELGDSALYLCASSPGDILRTEAFFGQGTRLTVV.